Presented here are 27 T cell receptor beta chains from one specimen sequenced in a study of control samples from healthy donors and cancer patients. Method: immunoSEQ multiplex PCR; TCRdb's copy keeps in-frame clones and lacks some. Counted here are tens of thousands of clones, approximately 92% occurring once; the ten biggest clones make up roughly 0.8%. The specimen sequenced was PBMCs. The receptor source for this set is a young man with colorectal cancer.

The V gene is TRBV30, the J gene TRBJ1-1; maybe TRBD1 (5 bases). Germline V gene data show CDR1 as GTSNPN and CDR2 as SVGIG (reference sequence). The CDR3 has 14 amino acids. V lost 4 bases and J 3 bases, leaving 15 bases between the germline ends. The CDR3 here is CAWTRRGLDTEAFF. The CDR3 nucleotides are TGTGCCTGGACGAGAAGGGGTCTGGACACTGAAGCTTTCTTT.

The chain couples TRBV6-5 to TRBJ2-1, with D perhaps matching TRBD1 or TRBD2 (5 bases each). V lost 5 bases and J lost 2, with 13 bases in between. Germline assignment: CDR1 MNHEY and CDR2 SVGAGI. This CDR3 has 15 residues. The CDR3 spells CASSPRWGTYNEQFF. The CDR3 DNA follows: TGTGCCAGCAGTCCACGTTGGGGGACCTACAATGAGCAGTTCTTC.

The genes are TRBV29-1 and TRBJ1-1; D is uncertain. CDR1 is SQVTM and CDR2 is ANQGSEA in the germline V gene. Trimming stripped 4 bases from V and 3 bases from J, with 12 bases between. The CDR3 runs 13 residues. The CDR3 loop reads CSVAIGGDTEAFF. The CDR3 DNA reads TGCAGCGTTGCCATAGGTGGGGACACTGAAGCTTTCTTT.

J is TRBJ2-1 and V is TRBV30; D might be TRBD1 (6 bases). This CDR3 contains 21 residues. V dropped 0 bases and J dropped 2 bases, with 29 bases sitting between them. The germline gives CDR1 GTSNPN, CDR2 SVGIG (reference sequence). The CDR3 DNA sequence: TGTGCCTGGAGTGTGAAGGTTGTGACAGGAGTCCGTGTGCCCGCCTACAATGAGCAGTTCTTC. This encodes CAWSVKVVTGVRVPAYNEQFF.

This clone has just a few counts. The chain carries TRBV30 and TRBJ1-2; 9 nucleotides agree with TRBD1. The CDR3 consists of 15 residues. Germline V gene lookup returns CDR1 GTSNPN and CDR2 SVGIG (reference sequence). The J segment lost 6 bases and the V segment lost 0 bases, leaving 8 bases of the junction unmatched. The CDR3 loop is CAWSVSRQGVDGYTF. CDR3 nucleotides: TGTGCCTGGAGTGTGTCTAGACAGGGGGTCGATGGCTACACCTTC.

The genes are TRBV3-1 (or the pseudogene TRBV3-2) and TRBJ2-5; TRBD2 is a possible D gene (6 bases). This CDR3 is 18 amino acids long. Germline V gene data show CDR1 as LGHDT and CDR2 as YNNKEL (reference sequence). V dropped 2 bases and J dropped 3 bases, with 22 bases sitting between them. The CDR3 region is CASSQRRSGAGREETQYF. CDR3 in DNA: TGTGCCAGCAGCCAAAGAAGGTCCGGAGCGGGCCGTGAAGAGACCCAGTACTTC.

The CDR3 is CSASYLGYGYTF. The DNA of the CDR3 is TGCAGTGCTAGTTATCTCGGCTATGGCTACACCTTC. The rearrangement links TRBV20-1 to TRBJ1-2; D is ambiguous. Germline V gene lookup returns CDR1 DFQATT and CDR2 SNEGSKA (reference sequence). The CDR3 consists of 12 residues. The V end was cut by 3 bases, the J end by 4 bases, with 9 bases between.

This CDR3 reads CASNNRGGNEKLFF. In DNA, the CDR3 is TGCGCCAGCAACAACAGGGGTGGGAATGAAAAACTGTTTTTT. V is TRBV10-2 and J is TRBJ1-4; 7 bases match TRBD1. The V gene's germline CDR1 is WSHSY and CDR2 SAAADI. This CDR3 contains 14 residues. V shed 7 bases, J shed 5 bases, and the junction held 7 bases outside the gene matches.

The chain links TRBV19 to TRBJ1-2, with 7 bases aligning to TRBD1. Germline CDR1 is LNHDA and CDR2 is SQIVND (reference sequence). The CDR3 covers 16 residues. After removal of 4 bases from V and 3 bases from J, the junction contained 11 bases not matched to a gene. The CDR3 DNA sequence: TGTGCCAGTAGTAAACCTTGTAGGGGGCGAGACTATGGCTACACCTTC. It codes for CASSKPCRGRDYGYTF.

The CDR3 region is CASSEGEGAGYTF. Written as DNA, the CDR3 is TGTGCCAGCAGTGAAGGAGAAGGGGCGGGTTACACCTTC. This chain joins TRBV6-1 and TRBJ1-2; D is perhaps TRBD1 (5 bases). V was cut by 1 base and J by 11 bases, with 14 bases left in between. Germline-derived CDR1 and CDR2 are MNHNS and SASEGT. The CDR3 consists of 13 residues.

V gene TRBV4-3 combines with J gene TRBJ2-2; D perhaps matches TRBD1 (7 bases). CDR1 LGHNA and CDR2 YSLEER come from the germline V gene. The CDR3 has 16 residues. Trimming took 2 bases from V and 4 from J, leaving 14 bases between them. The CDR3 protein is CASSQIRGDGTGELFF. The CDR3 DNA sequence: TGCGCCAGCAGCCAAATCAGGGGGGACGGCACCGGGGAGCTGTTTTTT.

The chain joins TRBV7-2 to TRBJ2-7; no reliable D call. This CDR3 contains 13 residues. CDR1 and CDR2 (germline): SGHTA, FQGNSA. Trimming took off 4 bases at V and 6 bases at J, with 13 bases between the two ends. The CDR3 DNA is TGTGCCAGCAGCTCTACTCAGCCGAGCGAGCAGTACTTC. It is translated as CASSSTQPSEQYF.

CDR3 in DNA: TGTGCCAGCAGTAGCAATTCACCCCTCCACTTT. It yields the protein CASSSNSPLHF. The J gene is TRBJ1-6, the V gene TRBV7-9; no definite D call. The germline CDR1 and CDR2 sequences are SEHNR and FQNEAQ (reference sequence). The CDR3 runs 11 residues. V lost 6 bases and J 7 bases, leaving 4 bases between the germline ends.

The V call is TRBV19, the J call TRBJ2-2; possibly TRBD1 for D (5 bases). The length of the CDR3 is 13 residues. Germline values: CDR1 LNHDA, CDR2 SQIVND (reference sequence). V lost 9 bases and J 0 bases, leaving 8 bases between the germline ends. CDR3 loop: CASRTPNTGELFF. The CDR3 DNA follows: TGTGCCAGCAGGACACCGAACACCGGGGAGCTGTTTTTT.

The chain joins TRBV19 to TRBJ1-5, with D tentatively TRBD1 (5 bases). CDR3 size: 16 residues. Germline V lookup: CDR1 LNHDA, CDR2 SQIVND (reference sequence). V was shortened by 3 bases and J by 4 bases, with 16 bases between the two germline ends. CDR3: CASSMVLGGDNQPQHF. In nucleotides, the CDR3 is TGTGCCAGTAGTATGGTTCTGGGAGGGGATAATCAGCCCCAGCATTTT.

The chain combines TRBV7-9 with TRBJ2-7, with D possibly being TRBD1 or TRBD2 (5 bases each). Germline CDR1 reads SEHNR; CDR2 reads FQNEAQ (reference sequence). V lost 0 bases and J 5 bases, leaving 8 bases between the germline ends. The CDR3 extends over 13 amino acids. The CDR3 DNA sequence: TGTGCCAGCAGCTTAGCCGGGGCTAACGAGCAGTACGTC. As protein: CASSLAGANEQYV.

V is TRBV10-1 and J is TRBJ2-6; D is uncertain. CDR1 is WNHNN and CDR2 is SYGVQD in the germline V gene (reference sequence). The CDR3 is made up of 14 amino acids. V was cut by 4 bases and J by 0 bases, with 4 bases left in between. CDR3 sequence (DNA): TGCGCCAGCAGTGGAGGCTCTGGGGCCAACGTCCTGACTTTC. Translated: CASSGGSGANVLTF.

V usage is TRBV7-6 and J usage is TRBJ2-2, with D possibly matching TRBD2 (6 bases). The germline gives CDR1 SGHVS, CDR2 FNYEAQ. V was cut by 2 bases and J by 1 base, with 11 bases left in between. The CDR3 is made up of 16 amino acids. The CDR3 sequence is CASSLFVGGNTGELFF. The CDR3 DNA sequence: TGTGCCAGCAGCTTATTCGTGGGAGGGAACACCGGGGAGCTGTTTTTT.

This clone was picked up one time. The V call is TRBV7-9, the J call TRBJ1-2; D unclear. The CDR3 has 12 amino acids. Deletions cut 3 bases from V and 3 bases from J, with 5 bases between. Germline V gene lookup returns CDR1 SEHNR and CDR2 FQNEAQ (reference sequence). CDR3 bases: TGTGCCAGCAGCTTTGGAGACTATGGCTACACCTTC. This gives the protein CASSFGDYGYTF.

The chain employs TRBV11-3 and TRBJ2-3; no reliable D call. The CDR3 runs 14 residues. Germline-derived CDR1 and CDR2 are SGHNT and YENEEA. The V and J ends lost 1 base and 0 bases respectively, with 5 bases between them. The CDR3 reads CASSLGASTDTQYF. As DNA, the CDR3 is TGTGCCAGCAGCTTAGGTGCTAGCACAGATACGCAGTATTTT. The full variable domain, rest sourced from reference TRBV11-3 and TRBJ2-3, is EAGVVQSPRYKIIEKKQPVAFWCNPISGHNTLYWYLQNLGQGPELLIRYENEEAVDDSQLPKDRFSAERLKGVDSTLKIQPAELGDSAVYLCASSLGASTDTQYFGPGTRLTVL.

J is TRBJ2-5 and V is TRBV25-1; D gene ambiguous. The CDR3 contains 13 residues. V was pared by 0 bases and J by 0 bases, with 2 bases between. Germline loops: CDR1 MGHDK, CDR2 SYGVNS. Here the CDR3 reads CASSEYNQETQYF. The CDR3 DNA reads TGTGCCAGCAGTGAATATAACCAAGAGACCCAGTACTTC. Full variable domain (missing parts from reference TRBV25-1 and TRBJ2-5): EADIYQTPRYLVIGTGKKITLECSQTMGHDKMYWYQQDPGMELHLIHYSYGVNSTEKGDLSSESTVSRIRTEHFPLTLESARPSHTSQYLCASSEYNQETQYFGPGTRLLVL.

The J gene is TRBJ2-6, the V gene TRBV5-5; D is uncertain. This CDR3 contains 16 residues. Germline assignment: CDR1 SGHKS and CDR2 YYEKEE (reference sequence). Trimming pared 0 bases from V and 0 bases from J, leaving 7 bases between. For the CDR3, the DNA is TGTGCCAGCAGCTTGGGGGCCAGCTCTGGGGCCAACGTCCTGACTTTC. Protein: CASSLGASSGANVLTF.

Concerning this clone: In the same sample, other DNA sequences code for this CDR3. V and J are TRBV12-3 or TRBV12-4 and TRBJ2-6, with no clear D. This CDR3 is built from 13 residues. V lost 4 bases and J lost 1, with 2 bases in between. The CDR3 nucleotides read TGTGCCAGCAGTTCTTCTGGGGCCAACGTCCTGACTTTC. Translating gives CASSSSGANVLTF.

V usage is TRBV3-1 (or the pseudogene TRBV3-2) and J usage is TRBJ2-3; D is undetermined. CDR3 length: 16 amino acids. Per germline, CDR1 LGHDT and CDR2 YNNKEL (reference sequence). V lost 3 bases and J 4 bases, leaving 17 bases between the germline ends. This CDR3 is CASSHSQLKPSDTQYF. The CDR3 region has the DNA TGTGCCAGCAGCCATTCTCAGCTAAAGCCCTCAGATACGCAGTATTTT.

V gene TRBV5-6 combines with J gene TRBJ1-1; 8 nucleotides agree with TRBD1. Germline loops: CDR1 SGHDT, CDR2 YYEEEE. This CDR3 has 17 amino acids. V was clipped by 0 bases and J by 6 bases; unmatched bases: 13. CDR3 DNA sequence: TGTGCCAGCAGCTTGGGGCAGGGGGCCCTCTTAAGCGCTGAAGCTTTCTTT. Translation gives CASSLGQGALLSAEAFF.

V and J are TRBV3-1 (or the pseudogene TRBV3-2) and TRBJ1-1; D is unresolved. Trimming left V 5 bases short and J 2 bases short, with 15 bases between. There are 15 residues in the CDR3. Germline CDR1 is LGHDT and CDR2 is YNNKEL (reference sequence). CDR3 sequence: CASSSQNTANTEAFF. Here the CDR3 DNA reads TGTGCCAGCAGCTCCCAAAATACAGCTAACACTGAAGCTTTCTTT.

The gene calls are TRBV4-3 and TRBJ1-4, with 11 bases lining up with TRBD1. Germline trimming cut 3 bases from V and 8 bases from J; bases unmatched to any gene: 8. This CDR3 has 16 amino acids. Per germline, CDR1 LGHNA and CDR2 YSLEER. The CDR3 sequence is CASSQGHGTGGEKLFF. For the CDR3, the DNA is TGCGCCAGCAGCCAGGGCCATGGGACAGGGGGGGAAAAACTGTTTTTT.